This record covers a single T cell receptor (beta chain). Using roughly 200 ng DNA, roughly 33,000 T cell genomes, the sorted-subset replicate PCRs were run. This table comes from immunoSEQ multiplex PCR, and its TCRdb copy is limited to in-frame clones, with some not included. The sample has roughly 1,500,000 clones, less than 99% seen once. The V and J ends lost 2 bases and 5 bases, in that order; junction bases with no gene match: 8. This CDR3 is built from 15 residues. CDR1 is SEHNR and CDR2 is FQNEAQ in the germline V gene (reference sequence). The data belong to a study of shared clonotypes between healthy human individuals.

The chain has TRBV7-9 and TRBJ1-1; 7 bases align to TRBD1. Source material: naive CD4+ T cells sorted from blood. Subset described: CD45RA+ positively selected. The sequence was collected from a man aged 30-40 years in good health. CDR3 coding DNA: TGTGCCAGCAGCTTATATTCGACAGGGAATACTGAAGCTTTCTTT. Encoded protein: CASSLYSTGNTEAFF.